This TCR beta chain is drawn from a study of CD8 T cells in ankylosing spondylitis. Study-level points and caveats: Typical of ankylosing spondylitis blood, it appeared, was a TCR beta motif of eight highly homologous variants.

This clonotype was detected a few times. Antigen: not known. Quantitative 5'-RACE with molecular barcodes was used to make the TCR beta libraries. MiXCR was run by TCRdb on the 5' RACE reads, yielding one entry per CDR3 protein. The top ten clones hold roughly 3.5% of a sample with more than 400,000 distinct CDR3 sequences, approximately 5% of them seen once. CDR1 is SGHAT, CDR2 FQNNGV, per germline. The junction had 16 bases not matched to a gene; V was cut back by 2 bases and J by 0 bases. The CDR3 has 20 residues. The clonotype originates from a male donor with ankylosing spondylitis. This chain joins TRBV11-2 and TRBJ2-3; 8 nucleotides agree with TRBD2. Sequencing was performed on blood, either unsorted or a sorted T cell fraction (not recorded which). DNA of the CDR3: TGTGCCAGCAGCTTAACCTTTGGAGCGGGGGCAAGCCCTAGCACAGATACGCAGTATTTT. Amino acids: CASSLTFGAGASPSTDTQYF.